The entry below describes one T cell receptor beta chain. This sample stems from a study of T cell changes during pregnancy in multiple sclerosis. The CDR3 has 15 residues. Germline V CDR1 and CDR2: LNHNV, YYDKDF (reference sequence). V lost 3 bases and J lost 0, with 6 bases in between. Using immunoSEQ multiplex PCR, the repertoire was profiled, and TCRdb retains in-frame clones only, with some absent. Among more than 35,000 clones listed, 90% were seen once. Sequenced here: CD4+ T cells from peripheral blood mononuclear cells, sampled in the first trimester of pregnancy. The rearrangement links TRBV15 to TRBJ2-6; D is uncertain. The sequence was collected from a female donor in good health, enrolled as a control in a pregnancy study. CDR3 nucleotide sequence: TGTGCCACCAGCAGTTCGGTCTCTGGGGCCAACGTCCTGACTTTC. This encodes CATSSSVSGANVLTF.